This entry lists 12 T cell receptor beta chains sequenced from one sample in a study of T cell repertoires in cytomegalovirus infection. MiXCR, applied by TCRdb to the reads, yields one record per CDR3 protein. The sample has roughly 230,000 distinct CDR3 sequences, about 23% seen once; the top ten hold over 15%. The sequenced material came from CD8+ T cells from PBMCs. All receptors derive from a human donor in good health (CMV status not recorded). Some clones in this sample may be carry-over from other donors' samples.

The chain is built from TRBV15 and TRBJ2-1; 9 bases fit TRBD2. CDR3 length: 17 amino acids. V shed 3 bases and J 5 bases; nucleotides not matched to a gene: 11. Germline V gene sequence: CDR1 LNHNV, CDR2 YYDKDF (reference sequence). CDR3 DNA sequence: TGTGCCACCAGCAGTTTAGCGGGGGTTCTCGGGGACAATGAGCAGTTCTTC. Its protein product is CATSSLAGVLGDNEQFF.

This clonotype turned up a few times. Germline is not matched at one junction end, which may reflect a read error. The chain couples TRBV20-1 to TRBJ1-1; D gene ambiguous. The CDR3 is made up of 11 amino acids. Germline V lookup: CDR1 DFQATT, CDR2 SNEGSKA (reference sequence). The CDR3 bases are TGCAGTGGTAGAATGAACACTGAAGCTTTCTTT. As protein: CSGRMNTEAFF.

There are a few counts of this clonotype. V usage is TRBV28 and J usage is TRBJ2-1; maybe TRBD1 (5 bases). Per germline, CDR1 MDHEN and CDR2 SYDVKM. V dropped 5 bases and J dropped 8 bases, with 10 bases sitting between them. The CDR3 has 12 residues. CDR3 sequence reads: CASSPQGDEQFF. CDR3 DNA sequence: TGTGCCAGCAGTCCGCAGGGCGATGAGCAGTTCTTC. The variable domain in full, completed from reference TRBV28 and TRBJ2-1, reads DVKVTQSSRYLVKRTGEKVFLECVQDMDHENMFWYRQDPGLGLRLIYFSYDVKMKEKGDIPEGYSVSREKKERFSLILESASTNQTSMYLCASSPQGDEQFFGPGTRLTVL.

The V call is TRBV20-1, the J call TRBJ1-2; D is ambiguous. The germline V gene encodes CDR1 DFQATT and CDR2 SNEGSKA (reference sequence). The CDR3 is 13 residues long. V shed 6 bases and J shed 7 bases, with 18 bases lying between them. The CDR3 DNA reads as TGCAGTGCCCTCGTCTCCTCCGCCGGTGGCTACACCTTC. The encoded protein is CSALVSSAGGYTF.

The chain combines TRBV18 with TRBJ2-7; 12 positions match TRBD2. This CDR3 comprises 16 residues. The germline CDR1 and CDR2 sequences are KGHSH and LQKENI. V was clipped by 2 bases and J by 2 bases; unmatched bases: 4. The CDR3 DNA reads TGTGCCAGCTCACCAGGACTAGCGGGGCCAACCTACGAGCAGTACTTC. This sequence encodes CASSPGLAGPTYEQYF.

This clonotype was seen a few times. The rearrangement links TRBV7-6 to TRBJ2-5; D uncertain. Trimming took off 2 bases at V and 5 bases at J, with 15 bases between the two ends. Germline lookup yields CDR1 SGHVS and CDR2 FNYEAQ. This CDR3 region has 15 residues. CDR3 region: CASSLRPTPWETQYF. CDR3 coding DNA: TGTGCCAGCAGCTTAAGGCCAACCCCATGGGAGACCCAGTACTTC. The full variable domain, in which reference TRBV7-6 and TRBJ2-5 provide the parts outside the CDR3, is GAGVSQSPRYKVTKRGQDVALRCDPISGHVSLYWYRQALGQGPEFLTYFNYEAQQDKSGLPNDRFSAERPEGSISTLTIQRTEQRDSAMYRCASSLRPTPWETQYFGPGTRLLVL.

This chain links TRBV7-9 with TRBJ2-7; D possibly matches TRBD1 or TRBD2 (6 bases each). CDR3 length equals 17 residues. Per the germline V gene, CDR1 is SEHNR and CDR2 is FQNEAQ (reference sequence). The V end was cut by 4 bases, the J end by 3 bases, with 22 bases between. Here the CDR3 DNA reads TGTGCCAGCAGCTCGAACCGCGGGACAAGGCTTGACTACGAGCAGTACTTC. Encoded protein: CASSSNRGTRLDYEQYF.

This sequence joins TRBV4-1 and TRBJ2-7, with D uncertain. V was shortened by 0 bases and J by 7 bases, with 10 bases between the two germline ends. The CDR3 extends over 13 amino acids. Germline V CDR1 and CDR2: MGHRA, YSYEKL. Here the CDR3 DNA reads TGCGCCAGCAGCCAAGAAGTAAATCAAGAGCAGTACTTC. Residues: CASSQEVNQEQYF.

This sequence joins TRBV14 and TRBJ1-6, with D possibly TRBD1 on 5 matching bases. The length of the CDR3 is 13 residues. Trimming took 4 bases from V and 9 from J, leaving 10 bases between them. In germline, CDR1 is SGHDN, CDR2 FVKESK. In DNA form, the CDR3 reads TGTGCCAGCAGCCCTTGGGGCGGTTCACCCCTCCACTTT. The encoded protein is CASSPWGGSPLHF.

This clonotype rates as medium-sized (0.01 to 0.1%). This chain links TRBV7-8 with TRBJ2-3; D is uncertain. The CDR3 extends over 15 amino acids. V lost 3 bases, J lost 4 bases, and 14 bases lay in between. Germline CDR1 is SGHVS and CDR2 is FQNEAQ. CDR3 amino acids: CASSFLPSGPDTQYF. CDR3 sequence (DNA): TGTGCCAGCAGCTTCCTACCGAGTGGGCCAGATACGCAGTATTTT.

The chain carries TRBV27 and TRBJ2-7; D ambiguous. The CDR3 extends over 13 amino acids. V was pared by 7 bases and J by 2 bases, with 12 bases between. Germline CDR1 MNHEY, CDR2 SMNVEV (reference sequence). The CDR3 DNA sequence: TGTGCCAGCAAACCGATAGGTCCCTACGAGCAGTACTTC. Translated, it gives CASKPIGPYEQYF.

This clonotype was seen repeatedly, ten times or more. The genes are TRBV7-8 and TRBJ2-3; no firm D call. This CDR3 is 16 amino acids long. V lost 4 bases and J 2 bases, leaving 16 bases between the germline ends. From germline, CDR1 is SGHVS and CDR2 FQNEAQ. The CDR3 nucleotides read TGTGCCAGCAGCTACAGACCGATCCCCCACACAGATACGCAGTATTTT. Amino acid sequence: CASSYRPIPHTDTQYF.